Below, 5 T cell receptor beta chains from the same sample are listed, as sequenced in a study of cytomegalovirus exposure and HLA in healthy donors. The primer mix had 60 Vbeta and 13 Jbeta primers. Method: immunoSEQ multiplex PCR; TCRdb's copy keeps in-frame clones and lacks some. Of roughly 100,000 clones in the sample, 70% to 75% were seen once. The sample comprised PBMCs. Every receptor here comes from a female donor in good health and CMV-seronegative.

The chain links TRBV5-1 to TRBJ2-7, with D possibly being TRBD1 (5 bases). The CDR3 runs 12 residues. Looked up from germline, CDR1 is SGHRS and CDR2 is YFSETQ. V lost 2 bases, J lost 7 bases, and 10 bases lay in between. The CDR3 sequence is CASSFRAGEQYF. CDR3 sequence (DNA): TGCGCCAGCAGCTTTAGGGCAGGGGAGCAGTACTTC.

The rearrangement links TRBV5-1 to TRBJ2-2; 8 bases are a match to TRBD2. The V gene's germline CDR1 is SGHRS and CDR2 YFSETQ. The junction had 7 bases not matched to a gene; V was cut back by 2 bases and J by 4 bases. The CDR3 covers 16 residues. CDR3 nucleotide sequence: TGCGCCAGCAGCTTAACAGCGGGAGAGGGCACCGGGGAGCTGTTTTTT. This translates into CASSLTAGEGTGELFF. Drawing the rest from reference TRBV5-1 and TRBJ2-2, the complete variable domain is KAGVTQTPRYLIKTRGQQVTLSCSPISGHRSVSWYQQTPGQGLQFLFEYFSETQRNKGNFPGRFSGRQFSNSRSEMNVSTLELGDSALYLCASSLTAGEGTGELFFGEGSRLTVL.

The rearrangement uses TRBV6-6 and TRBJ1-2, with a tentative D call TRBD1 (5 bases). Looked up from germline, CDR1 is MNHNY and CDR2 is SVGAGI (reference sequence). The CDR3 runs to 15 residues. Trimming cost V 5 bases and J 5 bases, with 18 bases left between them. The CDR3 DNA follows: TGTGCCAGCAGTCCTAGGGGCACCGTCGAATATGGCTACACCTTC. Translation: CASSPRGTVEYGYTF.

This chain joins TRBV9 and TRBJ2-1; a weak D match, TRBD1 (5 bases). The CDR3 consists of 14 residues. The germline CDR1 and CDR2 sequences are SGDLS and YYNGEE. V was clipped by 0 bases and J by 7 bases, with 11 bases between them. CDR3 amino acids: CASSVEGQGNEQFF. In DNA, the CDR3 is TGTGCCAGCAGCGTAGAGGGGCAGGGAAATGAGCAGTTCTTC.

The chain is built from TRBV29-1 and TRBJ2-7; 9 nucleotides align to TRBD2. V shed 4 bases, J shed 7 bases, and the junction held 8 bases outside the gene matches. CDR1 SQVTM and CDR2 ANQGSEA come from the germline V gene. There are 13 residues in the CDR3. CDR3 loop: CSVGVAGVGEQYF. In DNA form, the CDR3 reads TGCAGCGTTGGAGTAGCGGGAGTAGGTGAGCAGTACTTC.